This T cell receptor (beta chain) came from a study of T cells after posttransplantation cyclophosphamide. Whole-study findings and limits: Later blood repertoires were often dominated by clones from the donor CD8+ memory compartment. Blood and skin or GI T cell repertoires showed limited TRB overlap. After PTCy, TRB diversity resembled that of CNI/methotrexate controls.

This clone was counted ten times or more. Its specificity is not known. Trimming took off 1 base at V and 2 bases at J, with 14 bases between the two ends. Germline V gives CDR1 MGHRA, CDR2 YSYEKL. CDR3 length equals 17 residues. Sequencing was performed with immunoSEQ multiplex PCR; in TCRdb, only in-frame clones are kept and a portion is missing. Observed are approximately 25,000 clones, no singletons, with the top ten taking about 1.8%. Treatment was busulfan-fludarabine conditioning, a marrow graft, and cyclophosphamide on days +3 and +4. The chain employs TRBV4-1 and TRBJ1-4; D is perhaps TRBD1 (6 bases). The receptor's source is a male patient younger than 35 who received an allogeneic stem cell transplant from a related donor, was CMV-positive, and had no GVHD. Some T cells here may be from the graft donor. Specimen: PBMCs, collected after allogeneic stem cell transplant with posttransplant cyclophosphamide. Here the CDR3 reads CASSQAPIRGTNEKLFF. CDR3 nucleotides: TGCGCCAGCAGCCAAGCCCCAATAAGGGGGACTAATGAAAAACTGTTTTTT.